This TCR beta chain was observed in a study of CD8 T cells in ankylosing spondylitis. Overall study results and limits: Matched ankylosing spondylitis synovial fluid reportedly contained a significantly enriched population of disease-linked clones.

This clonotype occurred many times. Its antigen remains unknown. As the method for making TCR beta libraries, quantitative 5'-RACE with molecular barcodes was used. Each CDR3 protein is one row after TCRdb ran MiXCR on the 5' RACE reads. The table includes roughly 130,000 distinct CDR3 sequences, 7% detected once. The ends lost 4 bases at V and 7 bases at J; junction bases unmatched: 9. The CDR3 length is 15 residues. Germline CDR1 is SGHKS and CDR2 is YYEKEE (reference sequence). The source of this sequence is a male donor with ankylosing spondylitis or in good health (not recorded which). The sample comprised blood, either unsorted or a sorted T cell fraction (not recorded which). V gene TRBV5-5 combines with J gene TRBJ2-1; 9 bases align to TRBD1. The CDR3 region is CASSNRDRALNEQFF. The CDR3 DNA reads TGTGCCAGCAGCAACCGGGACAGGGCTCTAAATGAGCAGTTCTTC.